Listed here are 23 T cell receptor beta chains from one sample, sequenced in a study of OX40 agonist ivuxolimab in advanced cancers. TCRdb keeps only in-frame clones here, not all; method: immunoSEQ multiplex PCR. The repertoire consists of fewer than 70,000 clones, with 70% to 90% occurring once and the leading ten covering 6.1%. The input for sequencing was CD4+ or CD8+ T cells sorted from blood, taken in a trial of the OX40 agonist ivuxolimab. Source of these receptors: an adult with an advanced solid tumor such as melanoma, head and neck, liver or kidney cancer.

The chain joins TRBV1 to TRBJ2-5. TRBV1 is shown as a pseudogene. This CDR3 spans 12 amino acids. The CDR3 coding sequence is TGCACCAGCAGCCAAGAGGGAGAGACCCAGTACTTC. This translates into CTSSQEGETQYF.

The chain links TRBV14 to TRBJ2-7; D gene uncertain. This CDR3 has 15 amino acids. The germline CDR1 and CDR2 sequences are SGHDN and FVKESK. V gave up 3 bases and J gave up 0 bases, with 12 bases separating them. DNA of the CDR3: TGTGCCAGCAGCCACCTTGGCAAGAGCTCCTACGAGCAGTACTTC. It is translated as CASSHLGKSSYEQYF.

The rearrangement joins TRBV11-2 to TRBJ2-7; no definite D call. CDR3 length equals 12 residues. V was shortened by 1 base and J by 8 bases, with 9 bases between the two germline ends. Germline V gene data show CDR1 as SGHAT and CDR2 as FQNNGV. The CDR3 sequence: CASSLAGFKQYF. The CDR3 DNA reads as TGTGCCAGCAGCTTAGCAGGTTTCAAGCAGTACTTC. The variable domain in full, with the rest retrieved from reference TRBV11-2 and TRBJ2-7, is EAGVAQSPRYKIIEKRQSVAFWCNPISGHATLYWYQQILGQGPKLLIQFQNNGVVDDSQLPKDRFSAERLKGVDSTLKIQPAKLEDSAVYLCASSLAGFKQYFGPGTRLTVT.

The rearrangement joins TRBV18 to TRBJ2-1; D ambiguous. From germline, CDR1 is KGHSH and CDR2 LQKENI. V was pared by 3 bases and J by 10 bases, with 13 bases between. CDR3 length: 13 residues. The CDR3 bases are TGTGCCAGCTCACCCGTCCCGGCGTGGGAGCAGTTCTTC. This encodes CASSPVPAWEQFF.

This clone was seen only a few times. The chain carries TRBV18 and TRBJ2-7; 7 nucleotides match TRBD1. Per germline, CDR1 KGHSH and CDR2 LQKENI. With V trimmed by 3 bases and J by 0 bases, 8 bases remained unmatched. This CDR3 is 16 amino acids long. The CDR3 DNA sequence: TGTGCCAGCTCACCTTCTGACAGGGCCTTCTCCTACGAGCAGTACTTC. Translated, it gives CASSPSDRAFSYEQYF.

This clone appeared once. The DNA for the CDR3 is TGTGCCAGCAGGGCAGGGACGAACACCGGGGAGCTGTTTTTT. Translating gives CASRAGTNTGELFF. The genes are TRBV2 and TRBJ2-2; D might be TRBD1 (5 bases). This CDR3 has 14 residues. V was trimmed by 6 bases and J by 0 bases, leaving 8 bases between them. From germline, CDR1 is SNHLY and CDR2 FYNNEI.

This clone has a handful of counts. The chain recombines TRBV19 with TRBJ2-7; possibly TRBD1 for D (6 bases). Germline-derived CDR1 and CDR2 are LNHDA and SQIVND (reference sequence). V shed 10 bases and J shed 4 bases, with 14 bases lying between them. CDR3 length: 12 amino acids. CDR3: CATARTVYEQYF. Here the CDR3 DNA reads TGTGCCACCGCCAGGACAGTTTACGAGCAGTACTTC.

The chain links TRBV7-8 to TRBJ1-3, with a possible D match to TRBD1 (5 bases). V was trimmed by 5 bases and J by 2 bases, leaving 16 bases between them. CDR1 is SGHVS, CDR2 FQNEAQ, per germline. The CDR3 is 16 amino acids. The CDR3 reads CASSALPQGAGNTIYF. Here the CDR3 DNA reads TGTGCCAGCAGCGCACTCCCTCAGGGTGCTGGAAACACCATATATTTT.

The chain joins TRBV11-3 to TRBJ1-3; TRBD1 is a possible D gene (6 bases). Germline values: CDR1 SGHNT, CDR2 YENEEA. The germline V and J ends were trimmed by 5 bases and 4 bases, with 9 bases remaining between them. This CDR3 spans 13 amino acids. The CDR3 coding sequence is TGTGCCAGCAGCCCGGGGGGCGGAAACACCATATATTTT. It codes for CASSPGGGNTIYF.

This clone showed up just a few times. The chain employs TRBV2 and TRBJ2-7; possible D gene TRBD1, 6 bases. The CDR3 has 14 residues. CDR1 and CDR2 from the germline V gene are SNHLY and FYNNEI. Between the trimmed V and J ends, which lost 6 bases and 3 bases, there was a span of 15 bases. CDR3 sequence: CASRRSGTLYEQYF. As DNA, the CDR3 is TGTGCCAGCAGGAGATCCGGGACACTCTACGAGCAGTACTTC. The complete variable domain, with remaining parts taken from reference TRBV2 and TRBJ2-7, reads EPEVTQTPSHQVTQMGQEVILRCVPISNHLYFYWYRQILGQKVEFLVSFYNNEISEKSEIFDDQFSVERPDGSNFTLKIRSTKLEDSAMYFCASRRSGTLYEQYFGPGTRLTVT.

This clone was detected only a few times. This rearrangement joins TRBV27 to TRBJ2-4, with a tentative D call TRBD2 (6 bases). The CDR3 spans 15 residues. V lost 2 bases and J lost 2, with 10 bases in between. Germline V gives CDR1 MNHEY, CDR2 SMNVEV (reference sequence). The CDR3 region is CASSLVEGTKNIQYF. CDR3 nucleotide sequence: TGTGCCAGCAGTTTAGTGGAGGGTACCAAAAACATTCAGTACTTC.

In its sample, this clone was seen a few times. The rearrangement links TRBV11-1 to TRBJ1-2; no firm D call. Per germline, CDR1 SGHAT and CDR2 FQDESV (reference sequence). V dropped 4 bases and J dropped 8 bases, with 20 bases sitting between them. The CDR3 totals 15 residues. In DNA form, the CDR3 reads TGTGCCAGCAGCTCCAAATGGACGGGAGAGGGAGGCTACACCTTC. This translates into CASSSKWTGEGGYTF.

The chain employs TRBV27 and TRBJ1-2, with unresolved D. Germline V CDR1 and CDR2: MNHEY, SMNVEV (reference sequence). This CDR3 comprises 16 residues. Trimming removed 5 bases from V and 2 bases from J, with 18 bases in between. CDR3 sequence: CASSPSSGIINYGYTF. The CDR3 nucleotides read TGTGCCAGCAGTCCCTCATCAGGCATAATAAACTATGGCTACACCTTC.

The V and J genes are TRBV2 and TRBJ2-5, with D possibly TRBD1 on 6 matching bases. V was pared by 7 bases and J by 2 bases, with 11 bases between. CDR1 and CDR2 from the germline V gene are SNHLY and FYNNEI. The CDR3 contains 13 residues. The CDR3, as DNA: TGTGCCAGCACCAGGACAGAGCAAGAGACCCAGTACTTC. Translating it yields CASTRTEQETQYF.

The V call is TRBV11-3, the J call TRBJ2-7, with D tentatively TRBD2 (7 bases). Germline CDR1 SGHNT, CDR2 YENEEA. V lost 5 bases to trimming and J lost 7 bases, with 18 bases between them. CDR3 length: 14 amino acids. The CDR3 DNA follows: TGTGCCAGCAGCCCCACCGCGGGGGCGAGGGAGCAGTACTTC. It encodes CASSPTAGAREQYF.

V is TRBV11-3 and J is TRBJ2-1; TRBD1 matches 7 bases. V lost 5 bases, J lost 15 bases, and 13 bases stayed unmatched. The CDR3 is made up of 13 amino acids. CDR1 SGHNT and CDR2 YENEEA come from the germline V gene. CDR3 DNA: TGTGCCAGCAGCCCAGGGGACAGTCATCCCCGGTTCTTC. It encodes CASSPGDSHPRFF.

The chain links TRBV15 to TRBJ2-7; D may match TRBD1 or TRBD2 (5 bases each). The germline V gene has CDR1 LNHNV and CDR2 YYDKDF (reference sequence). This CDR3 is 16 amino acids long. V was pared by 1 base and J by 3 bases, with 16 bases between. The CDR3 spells CATSRVLRDRVYEQYF. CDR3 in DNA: TGTGCCACCAGCAGAGTTCTCAGGGACCGCGTCTACGAGCAGTACTTC.

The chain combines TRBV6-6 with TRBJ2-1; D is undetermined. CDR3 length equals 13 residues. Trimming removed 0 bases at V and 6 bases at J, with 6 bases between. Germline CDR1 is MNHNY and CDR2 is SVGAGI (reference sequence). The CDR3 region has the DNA TGTGCCAGCAGTTACTCGTACGTCAATGAGCAGTTCTTC. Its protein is CASSYSYVNEQFF.

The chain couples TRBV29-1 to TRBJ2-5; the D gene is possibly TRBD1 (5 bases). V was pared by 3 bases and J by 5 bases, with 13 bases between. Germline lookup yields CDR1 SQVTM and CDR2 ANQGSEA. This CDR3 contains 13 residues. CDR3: CSVDRVKGETQYF. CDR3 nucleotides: TGCAGCGTTGACAGGGTGAAGGGGGAGACCCAGTACTTC.

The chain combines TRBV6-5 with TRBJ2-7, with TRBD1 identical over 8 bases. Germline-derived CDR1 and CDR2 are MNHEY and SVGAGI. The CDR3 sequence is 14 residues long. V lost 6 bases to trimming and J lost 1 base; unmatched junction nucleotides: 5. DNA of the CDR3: TGTGCCAGCAGCCGACAGGGGACGTCCTACGAGCAGTACTTC. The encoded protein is CASSRQGTSYEQYF.

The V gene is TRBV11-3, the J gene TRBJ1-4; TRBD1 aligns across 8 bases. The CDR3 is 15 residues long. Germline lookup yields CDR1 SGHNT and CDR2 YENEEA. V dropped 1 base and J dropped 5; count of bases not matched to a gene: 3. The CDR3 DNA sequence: TGTGCCAGCAGCTTAGCGTCAGGGGGCAATGAAAAACTGTTTTTT. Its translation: CASSLASGGNEKLFF.

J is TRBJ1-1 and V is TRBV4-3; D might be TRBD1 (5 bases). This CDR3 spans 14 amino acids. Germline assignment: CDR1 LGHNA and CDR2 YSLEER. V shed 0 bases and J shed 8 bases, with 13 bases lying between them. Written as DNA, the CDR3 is TGCGCCAGCAGCCAAGATTACAGGTCCTCGGAAGCTTTCTTT. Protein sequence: CASSQDYRSSEAFF.

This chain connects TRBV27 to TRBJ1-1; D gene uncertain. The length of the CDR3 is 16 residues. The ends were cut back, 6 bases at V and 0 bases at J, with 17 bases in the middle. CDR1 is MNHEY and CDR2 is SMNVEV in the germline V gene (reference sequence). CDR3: CASSTNSPGMNTEAFF. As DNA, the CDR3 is TGTGCCAGCAGCACCAACTCACCCGGTATGAACACTGAAGCTTTCTTT.